The clone carrying this TCR beta chain was found a few times. Its specificity is unknown. These data are taken from a study of identical twins. The study's findings and limits: Out-of-frame beta chain sequences displayed weaker excess sharing between twins.

TCRdb re-analysed the 5' RACE reads in MiXCR, keeping a single row per CDR3 protein. There are a few hundred thousand distinct CDR3 sequences in the sample; about 10% occur only once, and less than 12% lies in the top ten. Trimming stripped 2 bases from V and 7 bases from J, with 11 bases between. The CDR3 is 14 amino acids. The TCR originated in a man in his fifties or sixties in good health. The chain carries TRBV12-3 or TRBV12-4 and TRBJ2-2; a possible D gene is TRBD2 (6 bases). What was sequenced was memory T cells sorted from blood. In DNA, the CDR3 is TGTGCCAGCAGTTTACGGCAGGGAGGCGGGGAGCTGTTTTTT. Amino acid sequence: CASSLRQGGGELFF.